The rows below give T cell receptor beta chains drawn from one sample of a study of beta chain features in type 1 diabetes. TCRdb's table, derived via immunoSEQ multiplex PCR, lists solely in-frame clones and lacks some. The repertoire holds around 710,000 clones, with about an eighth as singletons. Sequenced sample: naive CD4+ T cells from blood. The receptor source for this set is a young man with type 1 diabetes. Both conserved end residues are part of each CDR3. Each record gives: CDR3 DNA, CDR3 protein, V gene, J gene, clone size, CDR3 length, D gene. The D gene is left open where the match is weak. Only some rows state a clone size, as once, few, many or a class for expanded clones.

TGTGCCAGTAGTATAGGACAGAACACCGGGGAGCTGTTTTTT	CASSIGQNTGELFF	TRBV19	TRBJ2-2	NA	14	NA
TGTGCCAGCAGTGCCAGTGCTCAGGGGTCGGCTGAAGCTTTCTTT	CASSASAQGSAEAFF	TRBV2	TRBJ1-1	few	15	NA
TGTGCCAGCAGAAAAGGGGATAAAATCGGAAACACCATATATTTT	CASRKGDKIGNTIYF	TRBV9	TRBJ1-3	NA	15	NA
TGCAGCGTTTATACGGACACCTCAACTAATGAAAAACTGTTTTTT	CSVYTDTSTNEKLFF	TRBV29-1	TRBJ1-4	few	15	NA
TGCGCCAGCAGCGGCGGGACCATAACAGATACGCAGTATTTT	CASSGGTITDTQYF	TRBV5-1	TRBJ2-3	few	14	NA
TGTGCCAGCAGCCCCGGGACACAGAGGAACACTGAAGCTTTCTTT	CASSPGTQRNTEAFF	TRBV14	TRBJ1-1	NA	15	NA
TGTGCCAGCAGCTTGCCAAGGGGATTCGGGGGTGAGCAGTTCTTC	CASSLPRGFGGEQFF	TRBV5-4	TRBJ2-1	few	15	NA
TGTGCCAGCAGCTTCCCGGGACTGAGCTCCTACAATGAGCAGTTCTTC	CASSFPGLSSYNEQFF	TRBV5-4	TRBJ2-1	few	16	NA
TGTGCCAGCAGCTTTGGACTTGGGGAGACCCAGTACTTC	CASSFGLGETQYF	TRBV11-2	TRBJ2-5	NA	13	NA
TGTGCCAGTATGTGGGGCTATGGCTACACCTTC	CASMWGYGYTF	TRBV19	TRBJ1-2	NA	11	NA
TGTGCCAGCAGCTTAAGGGGACAGGGACCTTCTGGGGCCAACGTCCTGACTTTC	CASSLRGQGPSGANVLTF	TRBV7-9	TRBJ2-6	NA	18	TRBD1
TGTGCCAGCAGCCCAGTCGTTGAAGCTTTCTTT	CASSPVVEAFF	TRBV7-9	TRBJ1-1	few	11	NA
TGTGCCAGCGGCCCCTCACAGGGGGAGTCCTACAATGAGCAGTTCTTC	CASGPSQGESYNEQFF	TRBV21-1	TRBJ2-1	NA	16	NA
TGTGCCAGCAGCCCGAGCTCCTACGAGCAGTACTTC	CASSPSSYEQYF	TRBV11-2	TRBJ2-7	NA	12	NA
TGTGCCAGCAGCCAAGGGGGCCAAGAGACCCAGTACTTC	CASSQGGQETQYF	TRBV4-2	TRBJ2-5	few	13	NA
TGCGCCAGCAGCCAAGAGTACGCCTTCTCGGGAAACACCATATATTTT	CASSQEYAFSGNTIYF	TRBV4-3	TRBJ1-3	NA	16	NA
TGTGCCAGCAGCCGGGGGGAGCAGCCCCAGCATTTT	CASSRGEQPQHF	TRBV7-2	TRBJ1-5	NA	12	NA
TGCGCCAGCAGTGTTGTGGGTTATGGCTACACCTTC	CASSVVGYGYTF	TRBV10-2	TRBJ1-2	few	12	NA
TGTGCCAGCAGCTTAATGCGGGACACTAATGAAAAACTGTTTTTT	CASSLMRDTNEKLFF	TRBV11-2	TRBJ1-4	NA	15	NA
TGTGCCAGCAGCCCCGAAGGGACAGGGCCTAACTATGGCTACACCTTC	CASSPEGTGPNYGYTF	TRBV4-2	TRBJ1-2	NA	16	TRBD1
TGTGCCAGCTCCGGGGATTTCGGGACAGGGGTCTCTGGGGCCAACGTCCTGACTTTC	CASSGDFGTGVSGANVLTF	TRBV18	TRBJ2-6	few	19	TRBD1
TGTGCCTGGAGGGGACAGGGGGTCGGCGAGCAGTACTTC	CAWRGQGVGEQYF	TRBV30	TRBJ2-7	NA	13	TRBD1
TGCAGCGTTGAAGACGGAAGTCGGCCCTACGAGCAGTACTTC	CSVEDGSRPYEQYF	TRBV29-1	TRBJ2-7	NA	14	NA
TGTGCCAGCAGCTCACGGACAGGGGTCTACGAGCAGTACTTC	CASSSRTGVYEQYF	TRBV7-2	TRBJ2-7	NA	14	TRBD1
TGTGCCAGCATCTCTCCCCAGGGGGCGGGGAATGAGCAGTTCTTC	CASISPQGAGNEQFF	TRBV28	TRBJ2-1	few	15	TRBD1
TGCGCCAGCAGCTTGCGTGACAGCGGCACCGGGGAGCTGTTTTTT	CASSLRDSGTGELFF	TRBV5-1	TRBJ2-2	few	15	NA
TGTGCCAGCAGCCGTCAAGCGGGGGGGATATACAATGAGCAGTTCTTC	CASSRQAGGIYNEQFF	TRBV7-2	TRBJ2-1	few	16	TRBD2
TGCGCCAGCAGCCAAGAGGCGACAGGGGGCAGGGAACTGTTTTTT	CASSQEATGGRELFF	TRBV4-3	TRBJ1-4	NA	15	TRBD1
TGCGCCAGCAGCCACAGGGCCGCTAGCGGGGCTTACAATGAGCAGTTCTTC	CASSHRAASGAYNEQFF	TRBV4-3	TRBJ2-1	few	17	TRBD2
TGTGCCAGCAGCCCGGTTGGGGCTAACCCAAAATCGAGTGAGCAGTTCTTC	CASSPVGANPKSSEQFF	TRBV7-9	TRBJ2-1	NA	17	NA
TGTGCCATCAGTGAGAGGGGACAGAAAGAGACCCAGTACTTC	CAISERGQKETQYF	TRBV10-3	TRBJ2-5	NA	14	TRBD1
TGCAGCGTCGCACGCCGGGACAGGGAGACTGAGCAGTTCTTC	CSVARRDRETEQFF	TRBV29-1	TRBJ2-1	NA	14	TRBD1
TGTGCCAGCAGCGGCAGACAGGGGACTGAAGCTTTCTTT	CASSGRQGTEAFF	TRBV7-9	TRBJ1-1	few	13	TRBD1
TGTGCCAGCAGTGAGGGACTGTATAGCAATCAGCCCCAGCATTTT	CASSEGLYSNQPQHF	TRBV6-1	TRBJ1-5	few	15	NA
TGTGCCAGCAGCCGGGGACACTCTCAAGAGACCCAGTACTTC	CASSRGHSQETQYF	TRBV7-2	TRBJ2-5	NA	14	NA
TGCGCCAGCAGCTTGGGAGACTCTGGGGCCAACGTCCTGACTTTC	CASSLGDSGANVLTF	TRBV5-1	TRBJ2-6	few	15	NA
TGTGCCAGCAGCCTACCGGGACTAGCGGGGCAGTATTTT	CASSLPGLAGQYF	TRBV7-2	TRBJ2-3	few	13	TRBD2
TGTGCCAGCAGACTAGCGGAAACCTACAATGAGCAGTTCTTC	CASRLAETYNEQFF	TRBV6-6	TRBJ2-1	NA	14	TRBD2
TGTGCCAGCAGTCTAGGGCGAGCTGGAAACACCATATATTTT	CASSLGRAGNTIYF	TRBV28	TRBJ1-3	NA	14	NA
TGTGCCAGCAACCCGGGGACGGATCGTCCAGGATCCTACACCTTC	CASNPGTDRPGSYTF	TRBV14	TRBJ1-2	NA	15	NA
TGTGCCAGCAGCATCGGGACTGTTTACAATGAGCAGTTCTTC	CASSIGTVYNEQFF	TRBV9	TRBJ2-1	few	14	NA